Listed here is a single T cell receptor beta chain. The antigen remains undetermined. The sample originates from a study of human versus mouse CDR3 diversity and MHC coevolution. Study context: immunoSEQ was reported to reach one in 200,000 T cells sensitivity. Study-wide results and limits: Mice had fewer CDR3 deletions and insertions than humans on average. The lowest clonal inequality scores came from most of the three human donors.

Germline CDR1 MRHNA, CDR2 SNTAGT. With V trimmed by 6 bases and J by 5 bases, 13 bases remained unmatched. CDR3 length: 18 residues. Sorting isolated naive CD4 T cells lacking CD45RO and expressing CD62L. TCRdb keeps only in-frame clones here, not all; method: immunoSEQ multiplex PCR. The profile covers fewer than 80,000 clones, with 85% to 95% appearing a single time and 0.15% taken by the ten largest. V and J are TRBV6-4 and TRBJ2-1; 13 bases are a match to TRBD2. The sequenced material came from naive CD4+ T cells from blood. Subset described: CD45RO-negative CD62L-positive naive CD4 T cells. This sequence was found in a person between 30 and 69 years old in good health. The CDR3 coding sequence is TGTGCCAGCAGAGGTCAGGACAGGGGACTAGCGGGGCACAATGAGCAGTTCTTC. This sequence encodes CASRGQDRGLAGHNEQFF.